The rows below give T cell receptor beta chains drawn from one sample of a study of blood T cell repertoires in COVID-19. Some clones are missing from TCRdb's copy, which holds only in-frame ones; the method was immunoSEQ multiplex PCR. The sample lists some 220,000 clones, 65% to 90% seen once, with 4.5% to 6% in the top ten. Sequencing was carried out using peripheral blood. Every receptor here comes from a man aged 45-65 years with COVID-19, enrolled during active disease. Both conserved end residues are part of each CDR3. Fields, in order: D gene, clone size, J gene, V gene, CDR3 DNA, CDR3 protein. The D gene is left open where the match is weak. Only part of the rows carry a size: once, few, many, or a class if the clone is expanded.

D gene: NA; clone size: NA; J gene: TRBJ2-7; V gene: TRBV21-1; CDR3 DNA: TGTGCCAGCAGCTGCTCCAGGATCCGGGACAGGGGATACGAGCAGTACTTC; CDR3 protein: CASSCSRIRDRGYEQYF
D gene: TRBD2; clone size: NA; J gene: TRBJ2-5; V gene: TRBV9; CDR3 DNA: TGTGCCAGCAGCGCCGGAGGGGCTAGCGGGGCCCAAGAGACCCAGTACTTC; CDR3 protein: CASSAGGASGAQETQYF
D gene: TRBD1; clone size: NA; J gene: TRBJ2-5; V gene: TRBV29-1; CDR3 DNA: TGCAGCGGCGCACAGGGGCGTTTAGAGACCCAGTACTTC; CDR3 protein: CSGAQGRLETQYF
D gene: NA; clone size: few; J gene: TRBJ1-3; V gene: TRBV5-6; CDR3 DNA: TGTGCCAGCAGCTTGACAGGTCGCTCTGGAAACACCATATATTTT; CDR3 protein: CASSLTGRSGNTIYF
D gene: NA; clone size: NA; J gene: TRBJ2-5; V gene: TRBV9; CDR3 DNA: TGTGCCAGCAGCGTAGTAGGGGGGGGTCACGAGACCCAGTACTTC; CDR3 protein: CASSVVGGGHETQYF
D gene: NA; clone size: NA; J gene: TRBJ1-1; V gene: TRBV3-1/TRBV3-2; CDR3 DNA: TGTGCCAGCAGCCAAGTACTAAACACTGAAGCTTTCTTT; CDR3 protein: CASSQVLNTEAFF
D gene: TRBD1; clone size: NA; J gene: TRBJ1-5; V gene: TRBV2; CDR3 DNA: TGTGCCAGCGGAAGGACAGGGAAGGGGCAGCCCCAGCATTTT; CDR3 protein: CASGRTGKGQPQHF
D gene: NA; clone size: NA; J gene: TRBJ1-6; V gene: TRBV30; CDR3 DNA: TGTGCCTGGAGTGAGGGGGGGGGTAATTCACCCCTCCACTTT; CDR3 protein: CAWSEGGGNSPLHF
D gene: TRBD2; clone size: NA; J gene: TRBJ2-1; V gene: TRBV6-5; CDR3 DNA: TGTGCCAGCAGAGTTAGCGGGGGGGCCGGGGAGCAGTTCTTC; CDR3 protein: CASRVSGGAGEQFF
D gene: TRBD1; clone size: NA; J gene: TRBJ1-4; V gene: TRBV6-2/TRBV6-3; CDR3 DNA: TGTGCCAGCAGCCCCGGCCTGACAGGGAGGACAGAAAAACTGTTTTTT; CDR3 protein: CASSPGLTGRTEKLFF
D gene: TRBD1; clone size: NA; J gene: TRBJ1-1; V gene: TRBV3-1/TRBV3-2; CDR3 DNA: TGTGCCAGCAGCCAAGCGACAGGGACGTTAAGCACTGAAGCTTTCTTT; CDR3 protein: CASSQATGTLSTEAFF
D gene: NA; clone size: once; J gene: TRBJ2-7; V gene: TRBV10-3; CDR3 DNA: TGTGCCATCAGTGAGTACGACCATACGACTCCCTACGAGCAGTACTTC; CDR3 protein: CAISEYDHTTPYEQYF
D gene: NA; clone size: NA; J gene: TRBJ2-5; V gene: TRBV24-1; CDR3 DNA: TGTGCCACCAGTGATTCCCTCCCTGGACAGCAAGAGACCCAGTACTTC; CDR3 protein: CATSDSLPGQQETQYF
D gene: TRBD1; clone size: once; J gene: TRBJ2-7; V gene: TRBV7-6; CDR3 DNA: TGTGCCAGCAGCTTAGAGGGACAGGGGTTCGAGCAGTACTTC; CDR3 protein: CASSLEGQGFEQYF
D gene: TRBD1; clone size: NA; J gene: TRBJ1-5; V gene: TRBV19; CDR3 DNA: TGTGCCAGTAGTAGAAACCCCGGACAGGGAGGACAGCCCCAGCATTTT; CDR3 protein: CASSRNPGQGGQPQHF
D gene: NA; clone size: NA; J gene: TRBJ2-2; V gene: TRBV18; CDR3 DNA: TGTGCCAGCTCACTTCTTCGGACAGAAACCGGGGAGCTGTTTTTT; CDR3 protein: CASSLLRTETGELFF
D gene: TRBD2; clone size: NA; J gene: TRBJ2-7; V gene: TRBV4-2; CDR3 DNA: TGTGCCAGCAGCCAAGGGGGACGTCGAGGAGGCGGGGGGTCCTACGAGCAGTACTTC; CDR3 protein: CASSQGGRRGGGGSYEQYF
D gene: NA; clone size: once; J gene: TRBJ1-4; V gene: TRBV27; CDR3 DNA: TGTGCCAGCAGGTCCCCCCATACGACGGGACTCCACCTGTCAGTGTATGATGAAAAACTGTTTTTT; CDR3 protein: CASRSPHTTGLHLSVYDEKLFF
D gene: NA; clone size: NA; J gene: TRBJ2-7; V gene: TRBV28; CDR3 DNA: TGTGCCAGCAGTACTCTACAGGGATTCACCTACGAGCAGTACTTC; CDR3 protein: CASSTLQGFTYEQYF
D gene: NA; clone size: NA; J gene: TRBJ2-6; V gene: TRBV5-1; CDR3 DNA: TGCGCCAGCAGCAAACAGGACTCTGGGGCCAACGTCCTGACTTTC; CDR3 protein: CASSKQDSGANVLTF
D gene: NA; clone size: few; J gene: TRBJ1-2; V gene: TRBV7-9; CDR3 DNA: TGTGCCAGCAGCTTAGCGGGCAACTATGGCTACACCTTC; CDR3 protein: CASSLAGNYGYTF
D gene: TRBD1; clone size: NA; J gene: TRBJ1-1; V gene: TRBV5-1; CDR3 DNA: TGCGCCAGCAGCTTGGAACCATGGACAGGGACATCTTACACTGAAGCTTTCTTT; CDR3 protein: CASSLEPWTGTSYTEAFF
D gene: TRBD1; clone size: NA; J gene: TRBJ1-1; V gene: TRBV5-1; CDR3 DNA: TGCGCCAGCAGCTTCCAGGGGGTGAACACTGAAGCTTTCTTT; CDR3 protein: CASSFQGVNTEAFF
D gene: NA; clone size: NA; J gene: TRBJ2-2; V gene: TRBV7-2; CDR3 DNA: TGTGCCAGCAGCTTTCTGGGGGGACTGACCGGGGAGCTGTTTTTT; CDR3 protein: CASSFLGGLTGELFF
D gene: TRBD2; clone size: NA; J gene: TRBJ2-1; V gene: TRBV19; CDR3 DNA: TGTGCCAGTACAACTAGCGGGGGACTCTACAATGAGCAGTTCTTC; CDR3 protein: CASTTSGGLYNEQFF
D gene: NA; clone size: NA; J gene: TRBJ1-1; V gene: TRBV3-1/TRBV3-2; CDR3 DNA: TGTGCCAGCAGCCCTACAGGACCGAACACTGAAGCTTTCTTT; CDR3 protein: CASSPTGPNTEAFF
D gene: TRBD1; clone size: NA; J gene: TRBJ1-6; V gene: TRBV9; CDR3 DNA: TGTGCCAGCAGCGTAGAGGGGGCCCATAATTCACCCCTCCACTTT; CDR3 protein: CASSVEGAHNSPLHF
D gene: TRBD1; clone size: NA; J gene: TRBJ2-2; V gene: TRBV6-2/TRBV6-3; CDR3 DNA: TGTGCCAGCAGTGCGACCGGGACAGGGGACACCGGGGAGCTGTTTTTT; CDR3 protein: CASSATGTGDTGELFF
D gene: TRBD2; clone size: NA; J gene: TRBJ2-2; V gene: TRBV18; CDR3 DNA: TGTGCCAGCTCACCCTGGGCGGGGGATCGCACCGGGGAGCTGTTTTTT; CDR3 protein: CASSPWAGDRTGELFF
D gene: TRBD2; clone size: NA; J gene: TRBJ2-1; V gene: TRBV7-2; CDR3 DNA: TGTGCCAGTCGTCTAGCGGGGGGCCCTCGGGAGCAGTTCTTC; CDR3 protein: CASRLAGGPREQFF
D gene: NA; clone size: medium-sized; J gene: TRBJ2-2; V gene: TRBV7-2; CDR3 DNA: TGTGCCAGCAGTTCGGACACCGGGGAGCTGTTTTTT; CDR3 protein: CASSSDTGELFF
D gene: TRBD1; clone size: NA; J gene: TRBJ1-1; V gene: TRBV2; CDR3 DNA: TGTGCCAGCAGTGAACCCAGGGACAGGGAAGACACTGAAGCTTTCTTT; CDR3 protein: CASSEPRDREDTEAFF